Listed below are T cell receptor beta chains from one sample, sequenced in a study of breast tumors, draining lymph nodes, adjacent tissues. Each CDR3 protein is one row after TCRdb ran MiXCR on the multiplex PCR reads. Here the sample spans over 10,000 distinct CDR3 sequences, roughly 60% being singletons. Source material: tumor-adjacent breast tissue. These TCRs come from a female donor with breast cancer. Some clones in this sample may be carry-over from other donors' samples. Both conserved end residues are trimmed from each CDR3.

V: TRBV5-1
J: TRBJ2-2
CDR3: ASSSIDWPGELF

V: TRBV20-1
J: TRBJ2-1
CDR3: SARGGGPNAQF

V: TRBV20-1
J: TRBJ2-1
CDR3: SAADLAVEAHEQL

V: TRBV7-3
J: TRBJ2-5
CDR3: ASSLNGGGGGETQY

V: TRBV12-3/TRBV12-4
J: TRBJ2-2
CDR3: ASVRTGELF

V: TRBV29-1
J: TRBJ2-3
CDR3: SVPRHRGTDTQY

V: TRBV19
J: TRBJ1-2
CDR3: ASSTLTGAHISNYGYT

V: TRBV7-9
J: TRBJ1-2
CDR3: ASSTTGSGGYT

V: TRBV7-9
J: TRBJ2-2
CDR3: ATGLAGERTGELF

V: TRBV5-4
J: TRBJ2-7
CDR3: ASSLESSEQY

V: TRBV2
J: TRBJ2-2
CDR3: ASSARSRYPGELF

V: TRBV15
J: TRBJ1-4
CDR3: ATSRDLGTLF

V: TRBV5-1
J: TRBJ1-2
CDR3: ASSDEGQGWRGYT

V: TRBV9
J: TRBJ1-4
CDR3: ASSPGIPDEKLF

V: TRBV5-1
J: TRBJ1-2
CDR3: ASSSGMPTGMSRTLNYGYT

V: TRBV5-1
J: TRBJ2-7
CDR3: ASSGGVSGELY

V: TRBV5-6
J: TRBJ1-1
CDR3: ASSWSTGGFTEAF

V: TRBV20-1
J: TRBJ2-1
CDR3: SAPGLADNEQF

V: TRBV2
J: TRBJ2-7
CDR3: ASSGSGIPSYEQY

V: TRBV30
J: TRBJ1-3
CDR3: AWNRFSGNTIY

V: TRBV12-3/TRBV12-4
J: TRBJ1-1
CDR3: ASSLQVSTEAF

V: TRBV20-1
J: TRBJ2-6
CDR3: SASEGGAGANVLT

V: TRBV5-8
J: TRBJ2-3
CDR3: ASSHGQGTDTQY

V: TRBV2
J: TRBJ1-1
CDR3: ASRKDSQGIAF

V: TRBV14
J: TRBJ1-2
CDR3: ASSQVDFMGYGSI

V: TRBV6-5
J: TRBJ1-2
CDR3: ASSRGEGHYYGYT

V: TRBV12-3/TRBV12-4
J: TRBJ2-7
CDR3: ASSKGGYEQY

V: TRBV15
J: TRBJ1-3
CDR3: ATSRVNGEVNTIY

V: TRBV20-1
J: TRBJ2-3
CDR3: SARRDKGATTDTQY

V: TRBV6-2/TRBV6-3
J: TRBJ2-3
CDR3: ASSAGTSGRIRTDTQY

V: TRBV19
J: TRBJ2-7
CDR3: ASSILLAAYEQY

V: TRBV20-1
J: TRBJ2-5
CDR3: SAVAVPRQETQY

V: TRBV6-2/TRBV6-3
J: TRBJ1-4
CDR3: ASSPLDRNNEKLF

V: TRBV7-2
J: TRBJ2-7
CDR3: ASSLFGGTYEQY

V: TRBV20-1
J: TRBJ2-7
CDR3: SANTPAGAVYEQY

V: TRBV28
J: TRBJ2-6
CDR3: ASSFSDRANVLT

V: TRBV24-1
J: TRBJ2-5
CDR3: ATSDWISGRETQY

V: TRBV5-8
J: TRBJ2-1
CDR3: ASSLEGALTYNEQF

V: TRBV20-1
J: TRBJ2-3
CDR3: SATRSGGWADTQY

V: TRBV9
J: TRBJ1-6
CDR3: ASSRTGVGSPLH

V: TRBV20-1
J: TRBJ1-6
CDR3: SALARDRKNSPLH

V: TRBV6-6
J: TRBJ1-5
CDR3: ASSYEQGNQPQH

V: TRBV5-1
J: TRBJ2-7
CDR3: ASSLVQADSYEQY

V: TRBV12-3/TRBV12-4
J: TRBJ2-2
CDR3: ASRKASGELF